This T cell receptor beta chain was observed in a study of blood T cell repertoires in COVID-19 (dated by TCRdb to about 2020). For the wider study: Samples covering the acute and convalescent phases of COVID-19 were provided by collaborators in the United States, Italy and Spain. The prospective study material was composed of cDNA or gDNA derived from T cells, B-cell-depleted T cells, or PBMCs. The dataset comprised deeply sampled blood TCRbeta repertoires from subjects exposed to, actively infected with, or recovered from COVID-19. A freely available public database, intended as a resource for researchers studying the immune response to SARS-CoV-2, is where the repertoires were released. The samples were drawn from two sources: the first 160 participants of the ongoing ImmuneRACE study, and over 950 subjects contributed by 6 global collaborators. Sample metadata almost always included a de-identified subject ID, COVID-19 status, age in years and sex. Where HLA class I and class II types were available, the types were taken from metadata supplied by the sample provider, not from assay-based typing.

TCRbeta CDR3 regions were amplified from genomic DNA by means of the immunoSEQ Assay, a bias-controlled multiplex PCR. Regarding the original processing steps: The number of nucleated cells in each sample was estimated by amplification of reference gene primers within the assay. To quantify the absolute abundance of each unique TCRbeta CDR3 rearrangement, sequence reads were collapsed and filtered. For each sample, productive Simpson clonality was calculated by taking the square root of Simpson's diversity index across productive rearrangements. The immuneACCESS repertoire file appears here via TCRdb, limited to in-frame rearrangements. These files lack a portion of the clones; in checked studies, under half of the deficit traces to unresolved V genes, and the cause of the others is not known. V and J calls and clone size are those listed in that table; D and trimming were worked out from the DNA. The sample table shows 90,000 to 120,000 clones, and more than 75% are seen once. Approximately 2.1% of the sample goes to the ten largest clones.

The collaborating institutions used their own protocols to collect whole blood in K2EDTA tubes. Collaborator samples were shipped for TCRbeta analysis as frozen whole blood, isolated PBMCs, or DNA extracted from either sample type. A remark on this clone: Its cognate antigen has yet to be identified. The record has no base qualities; no much larger clone is one base away.

V is pruned by 5 bases and J by 3 bases, leaving 5 bases of the junction without a gene match. Measured from the cysteine to the phenylalanine, the CDR3 is 15 residues long. CDR3 DNA is the only sequence kept; it has 45 bases, read in frame from the first base. The germline V gene encodes CDR1 SGHTA and CDR2 FQGTGA. Points the paper makes about the study in general: How much clinical and demographic metadata was included differed by source and by participant, and the metadata was provided uncurated.

The chain couples TRBV7-3 to TRBJ2-1, and 9 junctional nucleotides match TRBD2. The sample was peripheral blood. The source is a human donor in a cohort sampled during active COVID-19. The nucleotide sequence reads TGTGCCAGCAGCAGTAGCGGGGGCCACTACAATGAGCAGTTCTTC. Its translation reads: CASSSSGGHYNEQFF.